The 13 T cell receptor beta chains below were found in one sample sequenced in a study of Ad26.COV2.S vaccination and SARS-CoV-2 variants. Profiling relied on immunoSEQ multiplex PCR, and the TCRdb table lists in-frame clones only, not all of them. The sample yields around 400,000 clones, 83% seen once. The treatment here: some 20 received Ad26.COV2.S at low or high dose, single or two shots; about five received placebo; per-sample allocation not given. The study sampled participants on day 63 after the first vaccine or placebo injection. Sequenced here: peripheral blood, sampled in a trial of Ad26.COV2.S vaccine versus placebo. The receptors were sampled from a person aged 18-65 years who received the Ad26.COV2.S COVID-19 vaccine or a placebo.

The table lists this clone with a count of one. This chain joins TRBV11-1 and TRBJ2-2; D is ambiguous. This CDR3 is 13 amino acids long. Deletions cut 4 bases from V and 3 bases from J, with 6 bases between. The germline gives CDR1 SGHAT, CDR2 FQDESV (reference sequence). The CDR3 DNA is TGTGCCAGCAGCTCCCAGTACACCGGGGAGCTGTTTTTT. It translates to CASSSQYTGELFF. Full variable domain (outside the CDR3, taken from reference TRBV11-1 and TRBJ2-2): EAEVAQSPRYKITEKSQAVAFWCDPISGHATLYWYRQILGQGPELLVQFQDESVVDDSQLPKDRFSAERLKGVDSTLKIQPAELGDSAMYLCASSSQYTGELFFGEGSRLTVL.

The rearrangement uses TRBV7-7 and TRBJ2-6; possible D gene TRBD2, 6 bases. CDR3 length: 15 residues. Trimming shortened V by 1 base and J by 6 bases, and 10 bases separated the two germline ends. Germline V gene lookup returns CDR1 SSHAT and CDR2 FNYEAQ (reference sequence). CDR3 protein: CASSLGGTVANVLTF. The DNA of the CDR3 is TGTGCCAGCAGCTTAGGCGGGACTGTGGCCAACGTCCTGACTTTC.

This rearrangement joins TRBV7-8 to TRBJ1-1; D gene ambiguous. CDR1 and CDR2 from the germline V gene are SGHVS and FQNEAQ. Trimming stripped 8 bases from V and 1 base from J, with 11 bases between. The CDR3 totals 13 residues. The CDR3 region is CASLRRPNTEAFF. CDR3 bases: TGTGCCAGCCTAAGGCGACCGAACACTGAAGCTTTCTTT.

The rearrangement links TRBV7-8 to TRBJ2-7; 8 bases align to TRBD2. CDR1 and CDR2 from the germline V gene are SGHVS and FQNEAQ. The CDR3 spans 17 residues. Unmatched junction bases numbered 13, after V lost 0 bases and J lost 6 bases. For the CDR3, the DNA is TGTGCCAGCAGCTTAGCCCAAGCCGGGGGGGCAATAGGCGAGCAGTACTTC. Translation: CASSLAQAGGAIGEQYF.

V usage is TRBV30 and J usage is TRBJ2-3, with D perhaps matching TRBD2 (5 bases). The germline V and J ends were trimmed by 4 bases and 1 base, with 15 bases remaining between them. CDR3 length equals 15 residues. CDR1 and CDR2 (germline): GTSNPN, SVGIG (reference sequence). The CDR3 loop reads CAWTSGLYGTDTQYF. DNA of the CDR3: TGTGCCTGGACCAGCGGACTCTATGGCACAGATACGCAGTATTTT.

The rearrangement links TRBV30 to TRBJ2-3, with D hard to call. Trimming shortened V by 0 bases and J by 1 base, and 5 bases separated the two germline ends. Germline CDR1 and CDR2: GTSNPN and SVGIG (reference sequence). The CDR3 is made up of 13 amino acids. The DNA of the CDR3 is TGTGCCTGGAGTGTTAAGGGCACAGATACGCAGTATTTT. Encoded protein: CAWSVKGTDTQYF.

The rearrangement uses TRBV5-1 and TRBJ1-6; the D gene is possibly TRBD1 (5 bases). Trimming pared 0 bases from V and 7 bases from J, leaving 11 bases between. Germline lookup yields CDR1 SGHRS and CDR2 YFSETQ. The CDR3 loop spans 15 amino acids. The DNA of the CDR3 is TGCGCCAGCAGCTTGGTAGGACAACCCAATTCACCCCTCCACTTT. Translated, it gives CASSLVGQPNSPLHF.

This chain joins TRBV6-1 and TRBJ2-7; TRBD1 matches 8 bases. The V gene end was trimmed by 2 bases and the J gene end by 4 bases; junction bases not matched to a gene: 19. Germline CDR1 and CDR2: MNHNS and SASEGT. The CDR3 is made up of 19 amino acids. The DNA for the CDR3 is TGTGCCAGCAGTGAAAGGCGGTTTGGGCTAGGACAGGGAGCATACGAGCAGTACTTC. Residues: CASSERRFGLGQGAYEQYF.

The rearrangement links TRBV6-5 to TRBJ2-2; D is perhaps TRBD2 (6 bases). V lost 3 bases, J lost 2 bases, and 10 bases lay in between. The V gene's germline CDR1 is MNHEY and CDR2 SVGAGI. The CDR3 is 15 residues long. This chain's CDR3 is CASSYRRGNTGELFF. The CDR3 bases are TGTGCCAGCAGTTATCGGCGGGGCAACACCGGGGAGCTGTTTTTT.

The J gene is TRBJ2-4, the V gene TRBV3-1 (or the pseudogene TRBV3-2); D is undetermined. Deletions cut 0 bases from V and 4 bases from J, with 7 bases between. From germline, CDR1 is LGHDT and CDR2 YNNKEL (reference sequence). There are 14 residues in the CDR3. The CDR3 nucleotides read TGTGCCAGCAGCCAAGATTCGGTGAAAAACATTCAGTACTTC. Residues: CASSQDSVKNIQYF.

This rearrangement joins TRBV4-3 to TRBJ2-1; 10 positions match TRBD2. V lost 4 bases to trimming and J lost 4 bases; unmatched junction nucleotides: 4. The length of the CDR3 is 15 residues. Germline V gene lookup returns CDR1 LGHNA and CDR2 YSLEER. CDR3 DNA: TGCGCCAGCAGCCCAAGCGGGGGGGCTTACAATGAGCAGTTCTTC. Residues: CASSPSGGAYNEQFF.

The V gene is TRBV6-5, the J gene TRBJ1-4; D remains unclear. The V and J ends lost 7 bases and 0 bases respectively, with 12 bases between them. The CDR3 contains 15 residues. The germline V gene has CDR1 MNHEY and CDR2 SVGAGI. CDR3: CASKRTPATNEKLFF. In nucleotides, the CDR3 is TGTGCCAGCAAACGGACTCCCGCAACTAATGAAAAACTGTTTTTT.

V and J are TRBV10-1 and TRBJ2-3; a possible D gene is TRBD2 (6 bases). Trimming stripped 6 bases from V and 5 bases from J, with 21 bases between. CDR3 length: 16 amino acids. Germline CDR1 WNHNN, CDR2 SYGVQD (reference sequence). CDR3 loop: CASSGPPGATGDTQYF. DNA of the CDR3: TGCGCCAGCAGCGGGCCTCCGGGAGCCACGGGAGATACGCAGTATTTT.